These T cell receptor beta chains were read from a single sample in a study of blood T cell repertoires in COVID-19. The protocol was immunoSEQ multiplex PCR, while the TCRdb copy is restricted to in-frame clones and leaves out a portion. The sample has under 110,000 clones, roughly 86% seen once. Sequenced input: peripheral blood. These receptor sequences come from a woman aged 25 to 45 with acute or convalescent COVID-19. Both conserved end residues are part of each CDR3. A D gene is named only where the DNA matches it firmly. Some rows mark clone size as missing; the rest say once, few, many or name a class of expanded clone.

DNA: TGTGCCAGCAGCCAAGATCTAGGTGGTAAGTCTCACATTCAGTACTTC
CDR3: CASSQDLGGKSHIQYF
D: .
V: TRBV14
J: TRBJ2-4
size: .

DNA: TGTGCCATCAGCTCCGGGACTGCAGGCCCCCAGCATTTT
CDR3: CAISSGTAGPQHF
D: .
V: TRBV10-3
J: TRBJ1-5
size: once

DNA: TGTGCCAGTAGTATCCGCGGCGGACTTTACTACGAGCAGTACTTC
CDR3: CASSIRGGLYYEQYF
D: .
V: TRBV19
J: TRBJ2-7
size: .

DNA: TGTGCCAGTTCCGCGGGGGGGTACGAGGGCTATGGCTACACCTTC
CDR3: CASSAGGYEGYGYTF
D: .
V: TRBV19
J: TRBJ1-2
size: .

DNA: TGTGCCAGCAGCCCCCCGGGAGGCGGGGGGGCCAAATTCTTC
CDR3: CASSPPGGGGAKFF
D: TRBD2
V: TRBV3-1/TRBV3-2
J: TRBJ2-1
size: .

DNA: TGTGCCAGCAGTTACGCGGGCCATCAGCCCCAGCATTTT
CDR3: CASSYAGHQPQHF
D: .
V: TRBV6-6
J: TRBJ1-5
size: .

DNA: TGCGCCAGCAGCTTGGGGGACAGCTCAGAAAAACTGTTTTTT
CDR3: CASSLGDSSEKLFF
D: TRBD1
V: TRBV5-1
J: TRBJ1-4
size: .

DNA: TGTGCCATCAGTGAGTCATCAGGGCAGGGAGGGTCACCCCTCCACTTT
CDR3: CAISESSGQGGSPLHF
D: .
V: TRBV10-3
J: TRBJ1-6
size: .

DNA: TGTGCCAGCAGTATCCCAGGGGGGGAGCAGTACTTC
CDR3: CASSIPGGEQYF
D: .
V: TRBV27
J: TRBJ2-7
size: .

DNA: TGTGCCAGTAGTATGGCCCGGGAGGGGCCTAATGAAAAACTGTTTTTT
CDR3: CASSMAREGPNEKLFF
D: .
V: TRBV19
J: TRBJ1-4
size: .

DNA: TGCGCCAGCAGCCAAGATCTGGGACAGCCCTACGAGCAGTACTTC
CDR3: CASSQDLGQPYEQYF
D: TRBD1
V: TRBV4-1
J: TRBJ2-7
size: .

DNA: TGTGCCAGCAGCCAGGGACAGGCACACGAAAAACTGTTTTTT
CDR3: CASSQGQAHEKLFF
D: TRBD1
V: TRBV7-9
J: TRBJ1-4
size: .

DNA: TGCAGCGTTGAAGGGACGGGACTGGACACAGATACGCAGTATTTT
CDR3: CSVEGTGLDTDTQYF
D: .
V: TRBV29-1
J: TRBJ2-3
size: .

DNA: TGTGTTACCCGGACAGGGACCTCCTACGAGCAGTACTTC
CDR3: CVTRTGTSYEQYF
D: TRBD1
V: TRBV6-5
J: TRBJ2-7
size: once

DNA: TGCAGCGTTGAGAGGGTCGTTCCGAGGGGCTACACCTTC
CDR3: CSVERVVPRGYTF
D: .
V: TRBV29-1
J: TRBJ1-2
size: .

DNA: TGTGCCAGCAGCTTAAACCGGGGGACCGGGGAGCTGTTTTTT
CDR3: CASSLNRGTGELFF
D: .
V: TRBV3-1/TRBV3-2
J: TRBJ2-2
size: few

DNA: TGTGCCAGTATCGGACTGAGGGAAAGCTATGGCTACACCTTC
CDR3: CASIGLRESYGYTF
D: .
V: TRBV19
J: TRBJ1-2
size: .

DNA: TGTGCCAGCAGCCCCCAGCCAGGCACGGGAACCTACGAGCAGTACTTC
CDR3: CASSPQPGTGTYEQYF
D: .
V: TRBV9
J: TRBJ2-7
size: .

DNA: TGCGCCAGCAGGGGAACAGGCCTTCCTGACGAGCAGTACTTC
CDR3: CASRGTGLPDEQYF
D: .
V: TRBV5-1
J: TRBJ2-7
size: .

DNA: TGTGCCAGCAGCGTCCCCTTCACAGCTACTGGGGCCAACGTCCTGACTTTC
CDR3: CASSVPFTATGANVLTF
D: .
V: TRBV9
J: TRBJ2-6
size: .

DNA: TGTGCCAGCAGCAGAATTCAGGGATACAATGAGCAGTTCTTC
CDR3: CASSRIQGYNEQFF
D: .
V: TRBV7-6
J: TRBJ2-1
size: .

DNA: TGTGCCAGCAGCTTATGGAGCTCCTACGAGCAGTACTTC
CDR3: CASSLWSSYEQYF
D: .
V: TRBV11-3
J: TRBJ2-7
size: .

DNA: TGTGCCAGCAGTTTCGGGGGTGATAATGAAAAACTGTTTTTT
CDR3: CASSFGGDNEKLFF
D: .
V: TRBV28
J: TRBJ1-4
size: .

DNA: TGTGCCAGCAGTGAAGGGACAGGGGCCTACGAGCAGTACTTC
CDR3: CASSEGTGAYEQYF
D: TRBD1
V: TRBV9
J: TRBJ2-7
size: .

DNA: TGTGCCAGCCGGGGACAGACTAATTCACCCCTCCACTTT
CDR3: CASRGQTNSPLHF
D: TRBD1
V: TRBV28
J: TRBJ1-6
size: few

DNA: TGTGCCAGCAGCCGACCCCACGGACTAGCCGAGCAGTTCTTC
CDR3: CASSRPHGLAEQFF
D: TRBD2
V: TRBV3-1/TRBV3-2
J: TRBJ2-1
size: .

DNA: TGCGCCAGCAGCCCCCAGACGAGGACTCGCTACACCTTC
CDR3: CASSPQTRTRYTF
D: .
V: TRBV4-1
J: TRBJ1-2
size: .

DNA: TGTGCCAGCAGAGGAGGGGTCCCTCTCTGGCCCGGCTACACCTTC
CDR3: CASRGGVPLWPGYTF
D: .
V: TRBV28
J: TRBJ1-2
size: .

DNA: TGTGCCAGCAGCTCCTTTGGCATCGGGGATTTT
CDR3: CASSSFGIGDF
D: .
V: TRBV7-9
J: TRBJ1-3
size: .

DNA: TGCAGCGCCGGGACAGGGTTAAGCACAGATACGCAGTATTTT
CDR3: CSAGTGLSTDTQYF
D: TRBD1
V: TRBV29-1
J: TRBJ2-3
size: .

DNA: TGTGCCATCAGTTCCAGTGCAACTAATGAAAAACTGTTTTTT
CDR3: CAISSSATNEKLFF
D: .
V: TRBV10-3
J: TRBJ1-4
size: .

DNA: TGTGCCAGCAGCTTAGCGGGGAGCTCTGGAAACACCATATATTTT
CDR3: CASSLAGSSGNTIYF
D: .
V: TRBV7-8
J: TRBJ1-3
size: once

DNA: TGTGCCAGCAGTCCGGGACAGGGGGCGGCCGAGCAGTACTTC
CDR3: CASSPGQGAAEQYF
D: TRBD1
V: TRBV2
J: TRBJ2-7
size: once

DNA: TGTGCCAGCTCCGGGACTAGCGGGACAACGCAGTACTTC
CDR3: CASSGTSGTTQYF
D: TRBD2
V: TRBV3-1/TRBV3-2
J: TRBJ2-7
size: .

DNA: TGCAGCGTTGAAGGGTACCAGGGGGCTAACTATGGCTACACCTTC
CDR3: CSVEGYQGANYGYTF
D: TRBD1
V: TRBV29-1
J: TRBJ1-2
size: .

DNA: TGTGCCAGCACTGGACTCGGACAGGGGAAAGTCTCTGGAAACACCATATATTTT
CDR3: CASTGLGQGKVSGNTIYF
D: TRBD1
V: TRBV25-1
J: TRBJ1-3
size: .

DNA: TGTGCCAGCAGTGACGCCGGGGGGGGTAGAACATTCACAGATACGCAGTATTTT
CDR3: CASSDAGGGRTFTDTQYF
D: TRBD2
V: TRBV6-1
J: TRBJ2-3
size: few

DNA: TGTGCCTGGAGTGTACACGGGACTAGCGGGGCTTTCTTT
CDR3: CAWSVHGTSGAFF
D: .
V: TRBV30
J: TRBJ1-1
size: .

DNA: TGCGCCAGCAGCCCTCGGACTAGCGGGGAGAACACCGGGGAGCTGTTTTTT
CDR3: CASSPRTSGENTGELFF
D: TRBD2
V: TRBV5-1
J: TRBJ2-2
size: once

DNA: TGCGCCAGCAGTCATCAGATTACCCAAACAGGCCTAAGGTATGAGCAGTTCTTC
CDR3: CASSHQITQTGLRYEQFF
D: .
V: TRBV23-1
J: TRBJ2-1
size: .

DNA: TGTGCCAGCAGCTCAGGTGGGGGGATGAACACTGAAGCTTTCTTT
CDR3: CASSSGGGMNTEAFF
D: .
V: TRBV7-3
J: TRBJ1-1
size: .

DNA: TGTGCCAGCAGGTGGCTGAACACTGAAGCTTTCTTT
CDR3: CASRWLNTEAFF
D: .
V: TRBV12-3/TRBV12-4
J: TRBJ1-1
size: .

DNA: TGTGCCAGCAGCTTAGATGCTAGCGGGGATCGCAGGGGCGAGCAGTACTTC
CDR3: CASSLDASGDRRGEQYF
D: TRBD2
V: TRBV11-3
J: TRBJ2-7
size: .

DNA: TGTGCCACCCAGGGTAATGGGGCCGGGGAGCTGTTTTTT
CDR3: CATQGNGAGELFF
D: .
V: TRBV6-5
J: TRBJ2-2
size: .

DNA: TGTGCCAGCAGCGCGGGACTAGCTGCAGATACGCAGTATTTT
CDR3: CASSAGLAADTQYF
D: TRBD2
V: TRBV7-3
J: TRBJ2-3
size: .

DNA: TGTGCCAGCAGCGCGGGGAAATCGTATGGCTACACCTTC
CDR3: CASSAGKSYGYTF
D: .
V: TRBV9
J: TRBJ1-2
size: .

DNA: TGCGCCAGCAGCCCTGCAGGGGCAGGGGAGAGCTATGGCTACACCTTC
CDR3: CASSPAGAGESYGYTF
D: .
V: TRBV5-1
J: TRBJ1-2
size: once

DNA: TGTGCCAGTAGTATCGATACAGCTCAAGAGACCCAGTACTTC
CDR3: CASSIDTAQETQYF
D: .
V: TRBV19
J: TRBJ2-5
size: .

DNA: TGTGCCAGCAGCCTAGGGAGGGACCTCTCCTACGAGCAGTACTTC
CDR3: CASSLGRDLSYEQYF
D: TRBD2
V: TRBV28
J: TRBJ2-7
size: .

DNA: TGCGCCAGCAGCCAACCCAATCCCACTGAAGCTTTCTTT
CDR3: CASSQPNPTEAFF
D: .
V: TRBV4-1
J: TRBJ1-1
size: .

DNA: TGTGCCAGCAGTTACAGGGGATGGGACTACGAGCAGTACTTC
CDR3: CASSYRGWDYEQYF
D: .
V: TRBV6-5
J: TRBJ2-7
size: .

DNA: TGTGCCTGGTCTGACAGAAACTATGGCTACACCTTC
CDR3: CAWSDRNYGYTF
D: .
V: TRBV30
J: TRBJ1-2
size: .

DNA: TGTGCCAGCAGCCGGACAGGCTATGGCTACACCTTC
CDR3: CASSRTGYGYTF
D: TRBD1
V: TRBV11-3
J: TRBJ1-2
size: .